The clone carrying this T cell receptor (beta chain) showed up many times. The sample belongs to a study of T-cell memory formation after mild COVID-19. TCRdb re-derived calls from the 5' RACE reads in MiXCR, one entry per CDR3 protein. Of 50,000 to 75,000 distinct CDR3 sequences in the sample, about 10% were seen once. The CDR3 totals 13 residues. Trimming shortened V by 4 bases and J by 3 bases, and 10 bases separated the two germline ends. CDR1 MGHRA and CDR2 YSYEKL come from the germline V gene. Sequencing was done on a sample of PBMCs or a T cell subset sorted from them (not recorded which). The receptor's source is a man younger than 30 who had mild COVID-19 (a few samples of this study predate the infection). Cell type and time point are not known. The V and J genes are TRBV4-1 and TRBJ2-7; unclear D gene. CDR3: CASSRSVHYEQYF. The CDR3 DNA reads TGCGCCAGCAGCCGGAGCGTACACTACGAGCAGTACTTC.